This TCR beta chain was identified in a study of blood T cell repertoires in COVID-19. Study-level information: Italy, Spain and the United States were the sources of the convalescent and acute COVID-19 samples. PBMCs, B-cell-depleted T cells, or T cells were the source of the cDNA or gDNA that made up the material.

A word on this clone: Other DNA sequences within the sample encode an identical CDR3.

Per the original data handling: Amplifying reference gene primers gave estimates of nucleated cell counts. Assay: immunoSEQ multiplex PCR; the TCRdb copy retains only in-frame clones and omits some. Clonal size and the V and J genes are those of that table, whereas D and trimming came from the DNA. Of about 470,000 clones listed, around 90% are singletons. Germline V gene sequence: CDR1 SEHNR, CDR2 FQNEAQ (reference sequence). CDR3 length: 13 residues. J lost 3 bases, V lost 3 bases, and 1 base had no gene match. The V gene is TRBV7-9, the J gene TRBJ1-1, with TRBD1 matching 7 bases. The TCR originated in a woman younger than 30 who had recovered from COVID-19. Sequencing used PBMCs or T cells enriched from blood (not recorded which). The CDR3 protein is CASSFTGDTEAFF. In DNA, the CDR3 is TGTGCCAGCAGCTTCACAGGGGACACTGAAGCTTTCTTT.